This T cell receptor beta chain was recorded in a study of shared clonotypes between healthy human individuals. Across several immunoSEQ plates, the genomic DNA of each subset was split evenly. Sequenced by immunoSEQ multiplex PCR; TCRdb stores in-frame clones only, minus some. The table includes about 2.1 million clones, around 93% detected once. Selected positively for CCR7 and CD45RO-negative, naive CD8 cells excluded terminally differentiated effector memory CD45RA+ cells. The receptor's source is a man between 18 and 29 years old in good health. Some clones in this sample may be carry-over from other donors' samples. The sample taken for sequencing was naive CD8+ T cells from PBMCs.

DNA of the CDR3: TGTGCCAGCAGTTCCGTGACAGGGGTTAATCAGCCCCAGCATTTT. Translated: CASSSVTGVNQPQHF. The gene calls are TRBV6-5 and TRBJ1-5; 8 nucleotides match TRBD1. V shed 4 bases and J 4 bases; nucleotides not matched to a gene: 6. CDR1 is MNHEY and CDR2 is SVGAGI in the germline V gene. This CDR3 comprises 15 residues.